These 10 T cell receptor beta chains share one sample of origin, sequenced in a study of CXCR3-negative and CXCR3-positive naive CD8 T cells (dated by TCRdb to the late 2010s). The listed sequencing device is NextSeq 550. The Human TCR Profiling Kit (MiLaboratory) was used to make UMI-labeled 5' RACE TRB cDNA libraries. Reprocessed by TCRdb, the reads give a single entry per CDR3 protein sequence, without DNA. This sample's table lists more than 7,500 distinct CDR3 sequences. The biggest ten clones account for 0.95% to 1.3% of the sample. The sequenced material came from naive CXCR3- CD8+ T cells from blood. The intended sense of this specimen's cell subset or site label: CD45RO-CCR7+CD27+CD95- naive CD8+ T cells lacking CXCR3 (TNR3-). The receptors stem from a human donor in good health. Some clones in this sample may be carry-over from other donors' samples.

This clonotype is identified as medium-sized from frequency. V gene TRBV27 combines with J gene TRBJ2-5; without DNA, the TCRdb call of TRBD1 cannot be checked. From germline, CDR1 is MNHEY and CDR2 SMNVEV (reference sequence). This CDR3 spans 16 amino acids. The CDR3 reads CASSQWDGQGEETQYF.

This clonotype is labeled medium-sized (0.01 to 0.1%) based on frequency. The chain employs TRBV7-2 and TRBJ2-3; no DNA is available, so the TRBD2 call from TCRdb remains unchecked. CDR1 and CDR2 from the germline V gene are SGHTA and FQGNSA. The CDR3 runs to 15 residues. The CDR3 loop is CASSLGTRTTDTQYF.

By frequency, this clonotype is medium-sized. The chain carries TRBV10-3 and TRBJ2-3; checking the TCRdb D call of TRBD1 is not possible without DNA. CDR3 length: 14 amino acids. CDR1 and CDR2 from the germline V gene are ENHRY and SYGVKD. The chain's CDR3 is CAISVGGGGDTQYF.

This rearrangement joins TRBV25-1 to TRBJ1-2; TCRdb's D call, TRBD1, is unchecked because there is no DNA. Per germline, CDR1 MGHDK and CDR2 SYGVNS. The CDR3 runs to 12 residues. This CDR3 reads CASSGTGDGYTF.

V gene TRBV7-8 combines with J gene TRBJ2-3. The CDR3 contains 15 residues. Germline V gives CDR1 SGHVS, CDR2 FQNEAQ. The chain's CDR3 is CASKALAVSTDTQYF.

The rearrangement uses TRBV15 and TRBJ1-6; the TCRdb call, TRBD1, lacks DNA for checking. Germline V gene data show CDR1 as LNHNV and CDR2 as YYDKDF (reference sequence). The CDR3 length is 17 residues. The CDR3: CATSRPGTDTLDSPLHF.

This clonotype registers medium-sized by frequency. The chain combines TRBV29-1 with TRBJ1-2; TCRdb returns TRBD1, unconfirmable since there is no DNA. Germline CDR1 SQVTM, CDR2 ANQGSEA. CDR3 length: 11 residues. CDR3 amino acids: CSVEEGEGYTF.

This clonotype is identified as medium-sized from frequency. The chain employs TRBV20-1 and TRBJ2-1; the D gene TCRdb calls, TRBD2, cannot be checked with no DNA. This CDR3 is built from 20 residues. Germline V gives CDR1 DFQATT, CDR2 SNEGSKA (reference sequence). This CDR3 is CSARDRSLAAWGSSYNEQFF.

Considering frequency, this clonotype is medium-sized. This CDR3 reads CASSSGTGGRGEQYF. This chain connects TRBV7-9 to TRBJ2-7; absent DNA, TCRdb's TRBD1 call cannot be checked. The germline gives CDR1 SEHNR, CDR2 FQNEAQ (reference sequence). This CDR3 comprises 15 residues.

The gene calls are TRBV5-4 and TRBJ2-1; TCRdb proposes TRBD2, but this gene call is untestable without DNA. CDR3 length equals 16 residues. Germline CDR1 reads SGHNT; CDR2 reads YYREEE (reference sequence). The CDR3 reads CASSLVGTRQMREQFF. Filled out from reference TRBV5-4 and TRBJ2-1, the complete variable domain reads ETGVTQSPTHLIKTRGQQVTLRCSSQSGHNTVSWYQQALGQGPQFIFQYYREEENGRGNFPPRFSGLQFPNYSSELNVNALELDDSALYLCASSLVGTRQMREQFFGPGTRLTVL.